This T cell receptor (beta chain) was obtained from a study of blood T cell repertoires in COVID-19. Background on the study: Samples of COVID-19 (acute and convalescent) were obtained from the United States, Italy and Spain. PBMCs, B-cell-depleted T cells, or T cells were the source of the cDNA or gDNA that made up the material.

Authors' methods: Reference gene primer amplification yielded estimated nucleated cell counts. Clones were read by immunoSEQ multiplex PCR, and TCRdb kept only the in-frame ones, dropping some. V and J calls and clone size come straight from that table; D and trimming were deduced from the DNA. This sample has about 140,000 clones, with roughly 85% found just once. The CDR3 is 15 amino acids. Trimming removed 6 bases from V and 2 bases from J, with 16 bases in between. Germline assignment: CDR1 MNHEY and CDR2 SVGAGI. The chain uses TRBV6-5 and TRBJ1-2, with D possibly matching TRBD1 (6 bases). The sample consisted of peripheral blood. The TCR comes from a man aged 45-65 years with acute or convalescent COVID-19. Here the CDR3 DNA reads TGTGCCAGCAGGACACAGGGAGCTGGGAACTATGGCTACACCTTC. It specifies CASRTQGAGNYGYTF.